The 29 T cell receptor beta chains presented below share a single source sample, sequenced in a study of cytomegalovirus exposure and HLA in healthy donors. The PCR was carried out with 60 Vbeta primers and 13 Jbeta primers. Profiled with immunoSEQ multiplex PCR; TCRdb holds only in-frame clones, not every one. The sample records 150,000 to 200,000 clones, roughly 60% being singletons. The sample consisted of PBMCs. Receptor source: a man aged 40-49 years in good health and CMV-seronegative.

The chain's CDR3 is CASSIKSSEAFF. CDR3 nucleotide sequence: TGTGCCAGTAGTATCAAAAGTAGTGAAGCTTTCTTT. The chain combines TRBV19 with TRBJ1-1; D is ambiguous. Trimming took off 3 bases at V and 7 bases at J, with 9 bases between the two ends. Germline lookup yields CDR1 LNHDA and CDR2 SQIVND (reference sequence). The CDR3 sequence is 12 residues long.

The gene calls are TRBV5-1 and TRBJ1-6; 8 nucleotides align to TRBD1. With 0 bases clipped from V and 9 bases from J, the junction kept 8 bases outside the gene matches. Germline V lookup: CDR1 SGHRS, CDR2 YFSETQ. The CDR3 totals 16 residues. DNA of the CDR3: TGCGCCAGCAGCTTGGACGGGACAGGTAGTTTTTCACCCCTCCACTTT. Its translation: CASSLDGTGSFSPLHF. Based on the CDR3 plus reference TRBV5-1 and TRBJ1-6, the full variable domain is KAGVTQTPRYLIKTRGQQVTLSCSPISGHRSVSWYQQTPGQGLQFLFEYFSETQRNKGNFPGRFSGRQFSNSRSEMNVSTLELGDSALYLCASSLDGTGSFSPLHFGNGTRLTVT.

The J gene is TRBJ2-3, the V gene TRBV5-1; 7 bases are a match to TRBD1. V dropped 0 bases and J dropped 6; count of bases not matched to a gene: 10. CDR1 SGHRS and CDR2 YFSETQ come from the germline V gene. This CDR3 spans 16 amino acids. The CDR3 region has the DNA TGCGCCAGCAGCTTGGGGGGGATGACAGGGACCGATACGCAGTATTTT. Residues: CASSLGGMTGTDTQYF.

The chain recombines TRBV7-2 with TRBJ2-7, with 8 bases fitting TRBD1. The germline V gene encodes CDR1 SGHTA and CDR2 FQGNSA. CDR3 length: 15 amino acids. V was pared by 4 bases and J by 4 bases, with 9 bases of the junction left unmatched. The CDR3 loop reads CASSSSTGDFYEQYF. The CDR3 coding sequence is TGTGCCAGCAGCTCGTCGACAGGGGACTTTTACGAGCAGTACTTC. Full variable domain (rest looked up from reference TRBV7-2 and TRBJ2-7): GAGVSQSPSNKVTEKGKDVELRCDPISGHTALYWYRQSLGQGLEFLIYFQGNSAPDKSGLPSDRFSAERTGGSVSTLTIQRTQQEDSAVYLCASSSSTGDFYEQYFGPGTRLTVT.

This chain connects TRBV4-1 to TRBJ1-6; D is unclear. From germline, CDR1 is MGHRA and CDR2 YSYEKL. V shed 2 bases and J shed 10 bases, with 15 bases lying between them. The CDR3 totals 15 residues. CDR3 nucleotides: TGCGCCAGCAGCCAAATAACTTTCCGAGGGTCACCCCTCCACTTT. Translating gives CASSQITFRGSPLHF.

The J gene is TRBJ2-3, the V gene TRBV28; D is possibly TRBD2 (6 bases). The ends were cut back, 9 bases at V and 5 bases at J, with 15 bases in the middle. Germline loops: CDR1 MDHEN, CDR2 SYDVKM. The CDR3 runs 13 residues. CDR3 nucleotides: TGTGCCAGTCATGGAGGGTCTCGAGATACGCAGTATTTT. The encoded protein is CASHGGSRDTQYF.

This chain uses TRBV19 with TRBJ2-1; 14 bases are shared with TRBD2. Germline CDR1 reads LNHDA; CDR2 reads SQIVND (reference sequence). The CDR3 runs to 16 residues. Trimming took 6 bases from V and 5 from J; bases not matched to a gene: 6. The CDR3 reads CASSSPGLAGDNEQFF. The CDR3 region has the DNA TGTGCCAGTAGCTCCCCGGGACTAGCGGGGGACAATGAGCAGTTCTTC.

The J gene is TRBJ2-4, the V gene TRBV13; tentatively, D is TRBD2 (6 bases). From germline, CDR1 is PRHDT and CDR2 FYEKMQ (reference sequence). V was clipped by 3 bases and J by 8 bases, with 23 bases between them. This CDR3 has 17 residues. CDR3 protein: CASSFTAGTVERDIQYF. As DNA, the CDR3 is TGTGCCAGCAGCTTTACGGCGGGAACTGTTGAGAGAGACATTCAGTACTTC.

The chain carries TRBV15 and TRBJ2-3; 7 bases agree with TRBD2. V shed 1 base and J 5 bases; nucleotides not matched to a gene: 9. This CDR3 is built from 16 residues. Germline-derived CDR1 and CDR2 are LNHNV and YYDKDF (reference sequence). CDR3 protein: CATSRARRERGDTQYF. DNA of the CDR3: TGTGCCACCAGCAGAGCTCGGCGGGAGAGGGGAGATACGCAGTATTTT. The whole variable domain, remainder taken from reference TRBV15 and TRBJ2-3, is DAMVIQNPRYQVTQFGKPVTLSCSQTLNHNVMYWYQQKSSQAPKLLFHYYDKDFNNEADTPDNFQSRRPNTSFCFLDIRSPGLGDTAMYLCATSRARRERGDTQYFGPGTRLTVL.

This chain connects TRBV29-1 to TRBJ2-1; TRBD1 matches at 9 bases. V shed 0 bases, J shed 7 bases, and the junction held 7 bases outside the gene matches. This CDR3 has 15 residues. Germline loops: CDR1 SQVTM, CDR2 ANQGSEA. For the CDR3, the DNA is TGCAGCGTTGAAGAGGGAAGACAGGGGGGGAATGAGCAGTTCTTC. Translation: CSVEEGRQGGNEQFF.

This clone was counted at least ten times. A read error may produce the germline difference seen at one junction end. The CDR3 spells CSVGLAGEAQYF. The CDR3, as DNA: TGCAGCGTGGGACTAGCGGGAGAGGCCCAGTACTTC. The chain couples TRBV29-1 to TRBJ2-5; 14 nucleotides line up with TRBD2. Germline V gene lookup returns CDR1 SQVTM and CDR2 ANQGSEA. This CDR3 is 12 amino acids long. Variable domain in full (rest from reference TRBV29-1 and TRBJ2-5): SAVISQKPSRDICQRGTSLTIQCQVDSQVTMMFWYRQQPGQSLTLIATANQGSEATYESGFVIDKFPISRPNLTFSTLTVSNMSPEDSSIYLCSVGLAGEAQYFGPGTRLLVL.

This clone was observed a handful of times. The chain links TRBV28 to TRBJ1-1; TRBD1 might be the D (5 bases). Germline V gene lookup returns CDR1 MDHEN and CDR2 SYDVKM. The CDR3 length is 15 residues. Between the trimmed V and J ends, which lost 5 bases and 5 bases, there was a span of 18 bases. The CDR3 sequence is CASSPPMGRETEAFF. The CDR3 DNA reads TGTGCCAGCAGTCCCCCTATGGGCAGGGAAACTGAAGCTTTCTTT.

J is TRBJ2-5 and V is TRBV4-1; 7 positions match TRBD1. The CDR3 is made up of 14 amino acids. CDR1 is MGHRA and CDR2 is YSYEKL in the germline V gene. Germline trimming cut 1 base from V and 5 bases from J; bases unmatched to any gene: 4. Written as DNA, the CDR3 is TGCGCCAGCAGCCAAGTGACAGGGAAGGAGACCCAGTACTTC. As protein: CASSQVTGKETQYF.

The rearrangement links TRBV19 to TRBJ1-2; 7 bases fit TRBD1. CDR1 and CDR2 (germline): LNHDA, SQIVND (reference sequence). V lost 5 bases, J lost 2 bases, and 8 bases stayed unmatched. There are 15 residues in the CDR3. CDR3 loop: CASSDTGVGNYGYTF. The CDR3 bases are TGTGCCAGTAGTGACACAGGGGTGGGCAACTATGGCTACACCTTC. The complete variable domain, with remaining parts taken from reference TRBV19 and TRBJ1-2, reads DGGITQSPKYLFRKEGQNVTLSCEQNLNHDAMYWYRQDPGQGLRLIYYSQIVNDFQKGDIAEGYSVSREKKESFPLTVTSAQKNPTAFYLCASSDTGVGNYGYTFGSGTRLTVV.

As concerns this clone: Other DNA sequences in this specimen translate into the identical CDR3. The DNA of the CDR3 is TGTGCCAGCAGCGTAGGGGGGGCAGATACGCAGTATTTT. Its translation: CASSVGGADTQYF. This rearrangement joins TRBV9 to TRBJ2-3; tentative D call: TRBD2 (6 bases). Trimming took 0 bases from V and 4 from J, leaving 6 bases between them. CDR3 length equals 13 residues. Germline V gene lookup returns CDR1 SGDLS and CDR2 YYNGEE.

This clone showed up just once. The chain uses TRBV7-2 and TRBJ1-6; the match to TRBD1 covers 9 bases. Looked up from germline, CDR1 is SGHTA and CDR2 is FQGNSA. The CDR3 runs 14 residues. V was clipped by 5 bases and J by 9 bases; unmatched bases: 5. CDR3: CASSLGQGGSPLHF. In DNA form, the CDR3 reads TGTGCCAGCAGCCTGGGACAGGGTGGTTCACCCCTCCACTTT.

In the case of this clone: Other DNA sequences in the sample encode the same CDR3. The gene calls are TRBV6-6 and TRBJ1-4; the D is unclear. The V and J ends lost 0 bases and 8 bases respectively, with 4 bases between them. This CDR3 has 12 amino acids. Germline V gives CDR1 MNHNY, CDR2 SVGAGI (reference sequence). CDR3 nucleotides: TGTGCCAGCAGTTACTCCCAAGAAAAACTGTTTTTT. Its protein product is CASSYSQEKLFF.

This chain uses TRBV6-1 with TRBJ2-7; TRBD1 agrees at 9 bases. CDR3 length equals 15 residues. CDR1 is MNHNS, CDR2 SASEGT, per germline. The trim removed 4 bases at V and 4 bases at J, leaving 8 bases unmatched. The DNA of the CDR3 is TGTGCCAGCAGTGGCTTACAGGGGGCTAGGTACGAGCAGTACTTC. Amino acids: CASSGLQGARYEQYF.

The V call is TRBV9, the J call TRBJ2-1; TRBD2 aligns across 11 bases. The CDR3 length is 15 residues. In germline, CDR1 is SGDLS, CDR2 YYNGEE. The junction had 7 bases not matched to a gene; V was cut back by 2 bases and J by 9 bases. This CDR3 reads CASSVVTSGEGEQFF. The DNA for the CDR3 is TGTGCCAGCAGCGTCGTGACTAGCGGGGAGGGTGAGCAGTTCTTC.

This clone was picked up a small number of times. The CDR3 nucleotides read TGTGCCAGCAGCTTAGTTTCGGGAGGGCGAAGAGATACGCAGTATTTT. This codes for CASSLVSGGRRDTQYF. The V call is TRBV7-2, the J call TRBJ2-3; 8 nucleotides match TRBD2. The length of the CDR3 is 16 residues. V lost 1 base, J lost 5 bases, and 8 bases stayed unmatched. CDR1 is SGHTA and CDR2 is FQGNSA in the germline V gene.

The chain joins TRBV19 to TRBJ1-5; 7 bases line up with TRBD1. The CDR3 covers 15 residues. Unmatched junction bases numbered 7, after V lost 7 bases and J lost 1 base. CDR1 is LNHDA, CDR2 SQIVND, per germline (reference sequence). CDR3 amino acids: CASISQGGSNQPQHF. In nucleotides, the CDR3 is TGTGCCAGTATAAGCCAGGGGGGAAGCAATCAGCCCCAGCATTTT. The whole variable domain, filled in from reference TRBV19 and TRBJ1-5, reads DGGITQSPKYLFRKEGQNVTLSCEQNLNHDAMYWYRQDPGQGLRLIYYSQIVNDFQKGDIAEGYSVSREKKESFPLTVTSAQKNPTAFYLCASISQGGSNQPQHFGDGTRLSIL.

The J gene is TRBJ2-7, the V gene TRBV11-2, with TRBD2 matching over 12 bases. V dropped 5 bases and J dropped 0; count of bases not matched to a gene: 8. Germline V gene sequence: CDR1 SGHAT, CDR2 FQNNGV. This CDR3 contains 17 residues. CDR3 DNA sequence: TGTGCCAGCAGCCCGTGGACTAGCGGGACCAGCTCCTACGAGCAGTACTTC. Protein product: CASSPWTSGTSSYEQYF.

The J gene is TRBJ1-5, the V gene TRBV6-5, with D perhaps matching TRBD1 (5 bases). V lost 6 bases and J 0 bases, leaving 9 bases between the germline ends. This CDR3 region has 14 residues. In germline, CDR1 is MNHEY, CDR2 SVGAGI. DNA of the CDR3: TGTGCCAGCAGCCGACAGAATAGCAATCAGCCCCAGCATTTT. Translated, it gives CASSRQNSNQPQHF.

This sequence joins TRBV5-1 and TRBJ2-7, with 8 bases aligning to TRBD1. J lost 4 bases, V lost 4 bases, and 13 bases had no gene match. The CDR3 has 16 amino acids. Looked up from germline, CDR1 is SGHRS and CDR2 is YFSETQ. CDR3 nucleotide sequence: TGCGCCAGCAGCCTTTGGATTAGGGGACAGGAGTACGAGCAGTACTTC. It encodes CASSLWIRGQEYEQYF.

CDR3 sequence: CAITSGLRDRSRGTEAFF. In nucleotides, the CDR3 is TGTGCCATCACCTCCGGCCTCCGGGACAGGTCGCGGGGCACTGAAGCTTTCTTT. This rearrangement joins TRBV10-3 to TRBJ1-1; 8 nucleotides match TRBD1. The CDR3 sequence is 18 residues long. CDR1 is ENHRY, CDR2 SYGVKD, per germline. J was trimmed by 4 bases and V by 7 bases; bases with no gene match: 20.

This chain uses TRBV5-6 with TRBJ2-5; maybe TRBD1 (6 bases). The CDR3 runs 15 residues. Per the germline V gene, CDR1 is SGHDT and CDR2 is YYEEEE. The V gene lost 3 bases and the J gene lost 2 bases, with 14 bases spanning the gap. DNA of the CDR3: TGTGCCAGCAGCTGGGACATAGGGCGACAAGAGACCCAGTACTTC. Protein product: CASSWDIGRQETQYF. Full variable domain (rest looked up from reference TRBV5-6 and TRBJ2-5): DAGVTQSPTHLIKTRGQQVTLRCSPKSGHDTVSWYQQALGQGPQFIFQYYEEEERQRGNFPDRFSGHQFPNYSSELNVNALLLGDSALYLCASSWDIGRQETQYFGPGTRLLVL.

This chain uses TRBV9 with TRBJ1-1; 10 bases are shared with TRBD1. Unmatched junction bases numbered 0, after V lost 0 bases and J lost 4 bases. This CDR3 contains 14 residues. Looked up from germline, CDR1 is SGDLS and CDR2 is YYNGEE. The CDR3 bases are TGTGCCAGCAGCGTAGGGACAGGGGGCACTGAAGCTTTCTTT. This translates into CASSVGTGGTEAFF.

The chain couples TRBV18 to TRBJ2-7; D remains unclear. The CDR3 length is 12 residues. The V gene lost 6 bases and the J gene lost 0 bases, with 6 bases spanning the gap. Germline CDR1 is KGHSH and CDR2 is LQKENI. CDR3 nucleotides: TGTGCCAGCTCCCTAAGCTCCTACGAGCAGTACTTC. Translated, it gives CASSLSSYEQYF.

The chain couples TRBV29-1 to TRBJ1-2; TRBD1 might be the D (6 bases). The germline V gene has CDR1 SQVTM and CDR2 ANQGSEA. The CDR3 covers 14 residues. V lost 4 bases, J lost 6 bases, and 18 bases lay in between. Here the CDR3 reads CSVGGRGAMNGYTF. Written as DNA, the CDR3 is TGCAGCGTTGGCGGGCGGGGGGCGATGAATGGCTACACCTTC.